The entry that follows covers one TCR beta chain sequence. This clonotype has at least ten counts. The specificity of this receptor is unknown. Base-call qualities are not available, and no considerably larger clone is one nucleotide away. Sequencer: Illumina HiSeq 1500. Using fastp trimming at Q25 and MiXCR clonotype assembly, TCRdb reanalyzed the public sequencing data and kept in-frame beta chains. One record per CDR3 amino acid sequence lists the most common genes and DNA. The sample records 300,000 or so distinct CDR3 sequences, about 9.1% of which are singletons. The leading ten clones occupy less than 3% of the sample. Trimming takes 7 bases off V and 6 bases off J; junction bases not matched to a gene: 9. Per the germline V gene, SQVTM is the CDR1 and ANQGSEA is the CDR2. Including cysteine and phenylalanine, the CDR3 has 12 amino acids. The DNA shown is the 36-base CDR3, in frame from base 1.

This entry belongs to a study of T cell repertoires in cytomegalovirus infection (dated by TCRdb to the late 2010s). Turning to the overall study: Donor HLA type was relevant to the analysis, because carriage of CMV infection together with the matching HLA type was indicated by public TCR beta signatures. Overall study outcomes, separate from this receptor: The ex vivo response was dominated by HLA-C-restricted CMV-specific TCR beta clonotypes, which also provided the single most frequent clonotype in two of eight donors. Cumulative frequency of public TCR beta family members discriminated carriers of CMV infection plus the relevant HLA type in this cohort and an independent 352-donor cohort.

This TCR was recovered from a human donor in good health (CMV status not recorded). Some clones in this sample may be carry-over from other donors' samples. Source material: PBMCs. The chain joins TRBV29-1 to TRBJ2-7, and 7 junctional nucleotides match TRBD1. The DNA sequence is TGCAGCGGCCGATCACAGGGGTCCGAGCAGTACTTC. Its protein is CSGRSQGSEQYF.